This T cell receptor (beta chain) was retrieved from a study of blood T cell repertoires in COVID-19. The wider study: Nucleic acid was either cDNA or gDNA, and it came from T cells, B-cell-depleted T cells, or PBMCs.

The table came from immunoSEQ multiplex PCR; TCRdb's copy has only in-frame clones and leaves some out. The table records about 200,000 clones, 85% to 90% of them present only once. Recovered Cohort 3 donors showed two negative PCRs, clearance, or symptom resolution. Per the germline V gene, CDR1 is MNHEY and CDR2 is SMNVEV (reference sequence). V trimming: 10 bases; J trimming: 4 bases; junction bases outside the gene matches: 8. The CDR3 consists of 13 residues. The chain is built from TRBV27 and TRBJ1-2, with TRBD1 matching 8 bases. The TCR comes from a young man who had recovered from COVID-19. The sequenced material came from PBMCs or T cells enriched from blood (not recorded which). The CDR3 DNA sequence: TGTGCCACCTGGACAGGGTTGACCTATGGCTACACCTTC. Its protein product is CATWTGLTYGYTF.